Sequencing of this TCR beta chain was carried out in a study of siplizumab effects on memory and regulatory T cells. TCRdb's table, derived via immunoSEQ multiplex PCR, lists solely in-frame clones and lacks some. This repertoire shows approximately 50,000 clones, about 93% found once; its top ten account for about a sixth. CDR1 and CDR2 from the germline V gene are SQVTM and ANQGSEA. This CDR3 has 16 residues. V was clipped by 0 bases and J by 4 bases, with 16 bases between them. Material: CD8+ T cells sorted from blood. The receptor comes from a human donor in good health. The chain combines TRBV29-1 with TRBJ2-1; D might be TRBD1 or TRBD2, each matching 6 bases. The CDR3 here is CSVEDPRDTTYNEQFF. In nucleotides, the CDR3 is TGCAGCGTTGAAGATCCGCGGGACACCACATACAATGAGCAGTTCTTC.